This record looks at one T cell receptor beta chain sequence and its context. This same CDR3 is encoded by further DNA sequences in the sample. Sequencing used immunoSEQ multiplex PCR; TCRdb keeps in-frame clones, though not all of them. This table holds tens of thousands of clones, roughly 87% found once. The CDR3 has 13 residues. The V gene's germline CDR1 is KGHSH and CDR2 LQKENI. V was pared by 2 bases and J by 1 base, with 5 bases between. This entry comes from a study of blood T cell repertoires in COVID-19. Study background: Both acute and convalescent COVID-19 samples were obtained from the United States, Italy and Spain.

This sequence joins TRBV18 and TRBJ1-2; maybe TRBD1 (5 bases). The specimen sequenced was peripheral blood. The sequence derives from a woman aged 55-70 years with acute or convalescent COVID-19. In DNA, the CDR3 is TGTGCCAGCTCACCAGACAGTAACTATGGCTACACCTTC. Residues: CASSPDSNYGYTF. The full variable domain, rest sourced from reference TRBV18 and TRBJ1-2, is NAGVMQNPRHLVRRRGQEARLRCSPMKGHSHVYWYRQLPEEGLKFMVYLQKENIIDESGMPKERFSAEFPKEGPSILRIQQVVRGDSAAYFCASSPDSNYGYTFGSGTRLTVV.